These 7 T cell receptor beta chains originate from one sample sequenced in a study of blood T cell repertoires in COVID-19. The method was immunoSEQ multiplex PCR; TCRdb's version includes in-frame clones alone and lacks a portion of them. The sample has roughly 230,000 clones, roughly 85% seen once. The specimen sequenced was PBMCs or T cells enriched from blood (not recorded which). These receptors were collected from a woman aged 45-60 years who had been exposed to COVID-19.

The CDR3 nucleotides are TGTGCCACCAGTGACCCTCGGACAGGGGGATACGAGCAGTACTTC. Its translation is CATSDPRTGGYEQYF. The chain is built from TRBV24-1 and TRBJ2-7; 10 bases match TRBD1. The germline V gene has CDR1 KGHDR and CDR2 SFDVKD. V lost 4 bases, J lost 4 bases, and 6 bases stayed unmatched. CDR3 length: 15 residues.

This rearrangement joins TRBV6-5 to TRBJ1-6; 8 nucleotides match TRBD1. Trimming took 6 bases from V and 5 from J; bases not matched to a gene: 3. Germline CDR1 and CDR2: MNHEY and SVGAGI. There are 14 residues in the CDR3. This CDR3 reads CASSRTGNNSPLHF. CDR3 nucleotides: TGTGCCAGCAGCCGGACAGGGAATAATTCACCCCTCCACTTT.

DNA for the CDR3: TGCGCCAGCAGCCCGAGGGACAGGGGGATACCGAACACCGGGGAGCTGTTTTTT. Its protein is CASSPRDRGIPNTGELFF. V and J are TRBV5-1 and TRBJ2-2; 11 positions agree with TRBD1. J gave up 0 bases and V 4 bases, and 8 bases lay outside the gene matches. The germline V gene encodes CDR1 SGHRS and CDR2 YFSETQ. The CDR3 consists of 18 residues.

Written as DNA, the CDR3 is TGTGCCAGCAGCTTAGGTTATTCCGGGGAGCTGTTTTTT. Its translation is CASSLGYSGELFF. The V call is TRBV11-3, the J call TRBJ2-2; D ambiguous. The V end was cut by 1 base, the J end by 6 bases, with 6 bases between. The CDR3 runs 13 residues. Germline values: CDR1 SGHNT, CDR2 YENEEA.

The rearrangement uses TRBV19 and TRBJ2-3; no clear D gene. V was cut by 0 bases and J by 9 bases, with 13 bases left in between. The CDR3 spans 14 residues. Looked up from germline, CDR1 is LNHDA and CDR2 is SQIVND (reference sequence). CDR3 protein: CASSIESAPTTQYF. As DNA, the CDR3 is TGTGCCAGTAGTATAGAAAGCGCACCAACAACGCAGTATTTT.

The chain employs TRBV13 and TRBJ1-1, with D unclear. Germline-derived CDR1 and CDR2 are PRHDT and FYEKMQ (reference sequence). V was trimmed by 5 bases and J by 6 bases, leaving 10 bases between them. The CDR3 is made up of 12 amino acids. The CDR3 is CASSPLRSEAFF. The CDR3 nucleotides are TGTGCCAGCAGCCCCCTCAGATCTGAAGCTTTCTTT. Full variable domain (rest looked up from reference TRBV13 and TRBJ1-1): AAGVIQSPRHLIKEKRETATLKCYPIPRHDTVYWYQQGPGQDPQFLISFYEKMQSDKGSIPDRFSAQQFSDYHSELNMSSLELGDSALYFCASSPLRSEAFFGQGTRLTVV.

The CDR3 nucleotides read TGCGCCAGCAGCACGTTCTCAAGGGGGCTAGGGGAGACCCAGTACTTC. This gives the protein CASSTFSRGLGETQYF. The rearrangement links TRBV10-2 to TRBJ2-5, with 7 bases matching TRBD1. V shed 6 bases and J 5 bases; nucleotides not matched to a gene: 15. CDR1 is WSHSY, CDR2 SAAADI, per germline. The CDR3 length is 16 residues.